This T cell receptor (beta chain) was identified during a study of cytomegalovirus exposure and HLA in healthy donors. Study findings and constraints: Versus the approximately 670-donor mean, an Asian-associated ancestry cluster reportedly showed fewer N-insertions in a later analysis.

CDR1 SGHTA and CDR2 FQGNSA come from the germline V gene. The ends lost 0 bases at V and 6 bases at J; junction bases unmatched: 7. The CDR3 is 16 amino acids. A note on this clone: What it recognizes is unknown.

The PCR was carried out with 60 Vbeta primers and 13 Jbeta primers. Libraries were prepared by immunoSEQ multiplex PCR; TCRdb keeps only in-frame clonotypes and omits some of them. This table holds just under 80,000 clones. The clonotype originates from a man younger than 35 in good health and CMV-seropositive. The sequenced sample was PBMCs. The chain links TRBV7-2 to TRBJ2-3; 9 nucleotides match TRBD1. The CDR3 nucleotides are TGTGCCAGCAGCTTAGCGCCACAGGGGGCGCGGGATACGCAGTATTTT. This encodes CASSLAPQGARDTQYF.